These 28 T cell receptor beta chains were all obtained from the same sample, sequenced in a study of T-cell memory formation after mild COVID-19. TCRdb reprocessed the 5' RACE reads with MiXCR, giving one entry per CDR3 protein. The sample contains 50,000 or so distinct CDR3 sequences, 25% to 30% of which appear only once. Specimen: PBMCs or a T cell subset sorted from them (not recorded which). These receptors all come from a man between 18 and 29 years old who had mild COVID-19 (a few samples of this study predate the infection). Cell type and time point are not known.

This clonotype turned up a few times. The V and J genes are TRBV12-3 or TRBV12-4 and TRBJ2-3; TRBD2 might be the D (5 bases). Trimming pared 3 bases from V and 5 bases from J, leaving 6 bases between. The length of the CDR3 is 12 residues. In DNA form, the CDR3 reads TGTGCCAGCAGTTTGGCGGGAGATACGCAGTATTTT. Translation: CASSLAGDTQYF.

This clonotype was seen a handful of times. The chain employs TRBV12-3 or TRBV12-4 and TRBJ2-7, with TRBD1 matching over 7 bases. This CDR3 has 12 amino acids. Germline trimming cut 6 bases from V and 7 bases from J; bases unmatched to any gene: 6. The CDR3 DNA follows: TGTGCCAGCAGCCTACAGGGGAGTGAGCAGTACTTC. Protein sequence: CASSLQGSEQYF.

The V call is TRBV20-1, the J call TRBJ2-7; perhaps TRBD1 as D (5 bases). This CDR3 is built from 13 residues. The germline V gene has CDR1 DFQATT and CDR2 SNEGSKA (reference sequence). V was trimmed by 0 bases and J by 4 bases, leaving 10 bases between them. The CDR3 nucleotides are TGCAGTGCTAGAGAGCAGGGTCATTACGAGCAGTACGTC. It yields the protein CSAREQGHYEQYV.

V gene TRBV6-2 or TRBV6-3 combines with J gene TRBJ2-1; D remains ambiguous. The germline CDR1 and CDR2 sequences are MNHEY and SVGEGT. This CDR3 has 12 residues. Trimming removed 4 bases at V and 14 bases at J, with 15 bases between. The CDR3 nucleotides are TGTGCCAGCAGTTTCGGGCAGCCCACGGAGTTCTTC. Amino acid sequence: CASSFGQPTEFF.

This chain connects TRBV2 to TRBJ2-1; 10 nucleotides line up with TRBD2. CDR1 SNHLY and CDR2 FYNNEI come from the germline V gene. The CDR3 runs to 13 residues. The ends lost 6 bases at V and 7 bases at J; junction bases unmatched: 3. The CDR3 coding sequence is TGTGCCAGCAGGCAGCGGGGGGGGAATGAGCAGTTCTTC. Its protein is CASRQRGGNEQFF.

The sample holds a few counts of this clonotype. The chain has TRBV12-3 or TRBV12-4 and TRBJ1-2, with D hard to call. The ends were cut back, 5 bases at V and 4 bases at J, with 14 bases in the middle. This CDR3 contains 14 residues. CDR3 nucleotide sequence: TGTGCCAGCAGTCTCCGGGGTTCTATCTATGGCTACACCTTC. Translation: CASSLRGSIYGYTF.

The chain is built from TRBV2 and TRBJ2-3; no reliable D call. Trimming stripped 6 bases from V and 5 bases from J, with 15 bases between. This CDR3 region has 14 residues. The V gene's germline CDR1 is SNHLY and CDR2 FYNNEI. The CDR3 sequence is CASRLVSQLDTQYF. CDR3 DNA: TGTGCCAGCAGATTGGTGAGCCAACTAGATACGCAGTATTTT.

In this sample, this clonotype turned up a few times. The V call is TRBV9, the J call TRBJ2-7, with 11 bases matching TRBD1. Per the germline V gene, CDR1 is SGDLS and CDR2 is YYNGEE. V gave up 0 bases and J gave up 8 bases; unmatched junction bases: 7. The CDR3 is made up of 15 amino acids. CDR3 region: CASSVAGTGGSKQYF. CDR3 in DNA: TGTGCCAGCAGCGTAGCCGGGACAGGGGGATCAAAGCAGTACTTC. Drawing the rest from reference TRBV9 and TRBJ2-7, the complete variable domain is DSGVTQTPKHLITATGQRVTLRCSPRSGDLSVYWYQQSLDQGLQFLIQYYNGEERAKGNILERFSAQQFPDLHSELNLSSLELGDSALYFCASSVAGTGGSKQYFGPGTRLTVT.

This clonotype has only a few counts. The rearrangement joins TRBV30 to TRBJ2-2; D possibly corresponds to TRBD2 (5 bases). The CDR3 has 13 amino acids. V lost 2 bases and J lost 2, with 6 bases in between. The germline V gene encodes CDR1 GTSNPN and CDR2 SVGIG (reference sequence). CDR3 in DNA: TGTGCCTGGAGTCCGGGAAACACCGGGGAGCTGTTTTTT. Its translation: CAWSPGNTGELFF.

The chain employs TRBV7-6 and TRBJ2-7; D perhaps matches TRBD1 (6 bases). The V and J ends lost 3 bases and 5 bases respectively, with 17 bases between them. The germline V gene has CDR1 SGHVS and CDR2 FNYEAQ. The CDR3 is made up of 15 amino acids. CDR3 loop: CASSFGTRPTNEQYF. CDR3 DNA sequence: TGTGCCAGCAGCTTCGGGACACGGCCTACCAACGAGCAGTACTTC.

This clonotype was found many times. The J gene is TRBJ2-1, the V gene TRBV7-8; TRBD1 matches 7 bases. Germline V CDR1 and CDR2: SGHVS, FQNEAQ. CDR3 length: 15 amino acids. The ends lost 0 bases at V and 6 bases at J; junction bases unmatched: 5. The CDR3 DNA reads as TGTGCCAGCAGCTTAGCCCGGACAGGCACCAATGAGCAGTTCTTC. Translating gives CASSLARTGTNEQFF.

The chain is built from TRBV9 and TRBJ2-3; D perhaps matches TRBD2 (5 bases). V shed 0 bases and J shed 2 bases, with 16 bases lying between them. The germline CDR1 and CDR2 sequences are SGDLS and YYNGEE. CDR3 length equals 17 residues. The CDR3 bases are TGTGCCAGCAGCGTAGAAGGTGACTACCACTACACAGATACGCAGTATTTT. It translates to CASSVEGDYHYTDTQYF. Filled out from reference TRBV9 and TRBJ2-3, the complete variable domain reads DSGVTQTPKHLITATGQRVTLRCSPRSGDLSVYWYQQSLDQGLQFLIQYYNGEERAKGNILERFSAQQFPDLHSELNLSSLELGDSALYFCASSVEGDYHYTDTQYFGPGTRLTVL.

This clonotype appeared a few times. The chain combines TRBV4-1 with TRBJ2-2; TRBD2 matches at 8 bases. CDR1 is MGHRA, CDR2 YSYEKL, per germline. The CDR3 has 17 amino acids. V shed 3 bases and J 3 bases; nucleotides not matched to a gene: 9. This CDR3 reads CASSHWVAGSHTGELFF. The DNA of the CDR3 is TGCGCCAGCAGCCATTGGGTAGCGGGGTCTCACACCGGGGAGCTGTTTTTT.

The genes are TRBV4-1 and TRBJ2-5; D is uncertain. CDR1 MGHRA and CDR2 YSYEKL come from the germline V gene. CDR3 size: 15 residues. V gave up 0 bases and J gave up 4 bases, with 12 bases separating them. DNA for the CDR3: TGCGCCAGCAGCCAAGAAGAAGGAAGAATAGAGACCCAGTACTTC. Translation gives CASSQEEGRIETQYF.

The J gene is TRBJ2-1, the V gene TRBV7-3; possible D gene TRBD2, 5 bases. The CDR3 spans 13 residues. Trimming cost V 1 base and J 7 bases, with 8 bases left between them. The germline V gene encodes CDR1 SGHTA and CDR2 FQGTGA. Here the CDR3 reads CASSLMGGNEQFF. The CDR3 DNA reads as TGTGCCAGCAGCTTAATGGGCGGGAATGAGCAGTTCTTC.

The chain recombines TRBV4-1 with TRBJ1-1; no definite D call. Germline V gene sequence: CDR1 MGHRA, CDR2 YSYEKL. Trimming cost V 3 bases and J 4 bases, with 9 bases left between them. CDR3 length equals 13 residues. CDR3 sequence: CASSQVPVTEAFF. In nucleotides, the CDR3 is TGCGCCAGCAGCCAGGTCCCCGTCACTGAAGCTTTCTTT.

This clonotype was counted at least ten times. J is TRBJ2-3 and V is TRBV4-1; 11 bases fit TRBD2. This CDR3 spans 17 amino acids. V lost 3 bases, J lost 2 bases, and 7 bases stayed unmatched. The germline V gene encodes CDR1 MGHRA and CDR2 YSYEKL. The CDR3 nucleotides are TGCGCCAGCAGCCAGGTAGCGGGGGGGCTGTTCACAGATACGCAGTATTTT. This sequence encodes CASSQVAGGLFTDTQYF.

The chain recombines TRBV18 with TRBJ2-7, with TRBD1 as a possible D gene (5 bases). The CDR3 contains 15 residues. The germline V gene has CDR1 KGHSH and CDR2 LQKENI. V lost 6 bases and J lost 7, with 22 bases in between. DNA for the CDR3: TGTGCCAGCTCCCCCCTACAGCGAAGGGGAAGGGAGCAGTACTTC. This encodes CASSPLQRRGREQYF.

The chain uses TRBV19 and TRBJ2-4; 7 positions match TRBD1. Germline V gene lookup returns CDR1 LNHDA and CDR2 SQIVND (reference sequence). Losses at the gene ends were 5 bases for V and 0 bases for J; bases not matched to a gene: 7. The length of the CDR3 is 16 residues. The CDR3 loop is CASSADRVLAKNIQYF. The CDR3 DNA reads TGTGCCAGTAGTGCTGACAGGGTCCTAGCCAAAAACATTCAGTACTTC.

This clonotype qualifies as medium-sized. The rearrangement uses TRBV27 and TRBJ1-6; TRBD1 is a possible D gene (5 bases). The length of the CDR3 is 15 residues. Trimming pared 10 bases from V and 0 bases from J, leaving 13 bases between. Germline-derived CDR1 and CDR2 are MNHEY and SMNVEV (reference sequence). CDR3: CATGGKASYNSPLHF. CDR3 in DNA: TGTGCCACGGGGGGGAAAGCCTCCTATAATTCACCCCTCCACTTT.

This clonotype was recorded a few times. V usage is TRBV5-5 and J usage is TRBJ2-1, with D unresolved. This CDR3 has 12 residues. CDR1 SGHKS and CDR2 YYEKEE come from the germline V gene (reference sequence). V lost 3 bases to trimming and J lost 15 bases, with 16 bases between them. CDR3 DNA sequence: TGTGCCAGCAGCTCAACATTGAAACTGCGGTTCTTC. Amino acid sequence: CASSSTLKLRFF.

The rearrangement joins TRBV6-2 or TRBV6-3 to TRBJ1-1, with D possibly matching TRBD1 (6 bases). CDR1 is MNHEY, CDR2 SVGEGT, per germline. The germline V and J ends were trimmed by 2 bases and 11 bases, with 15 bases remaining between them. The CDR3 contains 13 residues. This chain's CDR3 is CASSYPGGLKAFF. In nucleotides, the CDR3 is TGTGCCAGCAGTTACCCGGGGGGGCTGAAGGCTTTCTTT.

This clonotype was observed a few times. V is TRBV6-5 and J is TRBJ2-2; 8 nucleotides match TRBD1. V lost 2 bases and J lost 3; bases outside the gene matches: 11. Per germline, CDR1 MNHEY and CDR2 SVGAGI. The CDR3 sequence is 18 residues long. DNA of the CDR3: TGTGCCAGCAGTTACGGGGTCCCGGGACAGGCGGACACCGGGGAGCTGTTTTTT. As protein: CASSYGVPGQADTGELFF.

The genes are TRBV20-1 and TRBJ2-5, with 7 bases fitting TRBD1. Germline CDR1 reads DFQATT; CDR2 reads SNEGSKA (reference sequence). The CDR3 runs to 18 residues. Trimming took 3 bases from V and 5 from J; bases not matched to a gene: 21. In DNA, the CDR3 is TGCAGTGCTAGCAACCACGACCCGGACAGGCAGAATGGGGAGACCCAGTACTTC. Translation gives CSASNHDPDRQNGETQYF.

This clonotype was counted between two and nine times. This chain connects TRBV4-2 to TRBJ1-2; D is ambiguous. Germline V lookup: CDR1 LGHNA, CDR2 YNFKEQ. The V and J ends lost 0 bases and 2 bases respectively, with 4 bases between them. The CDR3 spans 13 residues. In DNA, the CDR3 is TGTGCCAGCAGCCAAGAGATGAACTATGGCTACACCTTC. This codes for CASSQEMNYGYTF.

The rearrangement joins TRBV5-8 to TRBJ1-1, with a weak D call TRBD1 (6 bases). CDR3 length: 12 amino acids. V lost 7 bases to trimming and J lost 7 bases, with 14 bases between them. CDR1 is SGHTS and CDR2 is YDEGEE in the germline V gene. The CDR3 loop is CASPGQRLEAFF. For the CDR3, the DNA is TGTGCCAGCCCTGGACAGAGGCTTGAAGCTTTCTTT.

This clonotype has more than one count but fewer than ten. The chain is built from TRBV3-1 and TRBJ2-2; 8 bases are a match to TRBD2. Germline V gives CDR1 LGHDT, CDR2 YNNKEL (reference sequence). J gave up 0 bases and V 3 bases, and 0 bases lay outside the gene matches. The CDR3 sequence is 15 residues long. The CDR3 protein is CASSHSGANTGELFF. The CDR3 nucleotides are TGTGCCAGCAGCCATAGCGGGGCGAACACCGGGGAGCTGTTTTTT.

This clonotype was found a few times. The chain is built from TRBV9 and TRBJ2-4, with 12 bases matching TRBD1. The CDR3 spans 16 residues. V lost 3 bases to trimming and J lost 2 bases; unmatched junction nucleotides: 3. Per germline, CDR1 SGDLS and CDR2 YYNGEE. The CDR3 sequence is CASSGGTGGSKNIQYF. Here the CDR3 DNA reads TGTGCCAGCAGCGGAGGGACAGGGGGCTCCAAAAACATTCAGTACTTC. The entire variable domain, with the rest obtained from reference TRBV9 and TRBJ2-4, is as follows: DSGVTQTPKHLITATGQRVTLRCSPRSGDLSVYWYQQSLDQGLQFLIQYYNGEERAKGNILERFSAQQFPDLHSELNLSSLELGDSALYFCASSGGTGGSKNIQYFGAGTRLSVL.